This is a list of T cell receptor beta chains from one sample in a study of long-term antiretroviral therapy in people with HIV. Data came from immunoSEQ multiplex PCR; TCRdb stores just in-frame clones and leaves some out. This sample yields roughly 20,000 clones, of which approximately 86% are seen a single time; over 9.5% belongs to the top ten. The source was unsorted PBMCs, collected 0.5 years after starting antiretroviral therapy. The receptors were sampled from a man aged 35-49 years with HIV. CDR3s include the opening cysteine and the closing phenylalanine or tryptophan. Each record gives: V gene, J gene, D gene, clone size, CDR3 protein, CDR3 DNA. The D gene is left open where the match is weak. Some rows mark clone size as missing; the rest say once, few, many or name a class of expanded clone.

TRBV10-1	TRBJ1-1	.	few	CASSAGGASTEAFF	TGCGCCAGCAGTGCTGGGGGCGCGTCCACTGAAGCTTTCTTT
TRBV13	TRBJ1-5	.	.	CASSLYNQPQHF	TGTGCCAGCAGCTTATACAATCAGCCCCAGCATTTT
TRBV5-4	TRBJ1-1	.	.	CASSLVPQDKNTEAFF	TGTGCCAGCAGCTTGGTCCCCCAGGACAAGAACACTGAAGCTTTCTTT
TRBV4-1	TRBJ1-5	.	.	CASSQARGNQPQHF	TGCGCCAGCAGCCAAGCGCGAGGGAATCAGCCCCAGCATTTT
TRBV4-3	TRBJ2-2	TRBD1	.	CASRDRGVNTGELFF	TGCGCCAGCAGGGACAGGGGTGTGAACACCGGGGAGCTGTTTTTT
TRBV11-2	TRBJ2-1	TRBD2	.	CASSLASLANEQFF	TGTGCCAGCAGCTTGGCCTCACTAGCGAATGAGCAGTTCTTC
TRBV5-1	TRBJ2-5	TRBD1	.	CASSSFPGQGQETQYF	TGCGCCAGCAGCTCTTTCCCGGGACAGGGGCAAGAGACCCAGTACTTC
TRBV6-5	TRBJ1-5	TRBD1	.	CASSYSGTGDQPQHF	TGTGCCAGCAGTTACAGCGGGACAGGGGACCAGCCCCAGCATTTT
TRBV7-2	TRBJ2-3	.	.	CASRRSGSTDTQYF	TGTGCCAGCAGAAGAAGTGGGAGCACAGATACGCAGTATTTT
TRBV12-5	TRBJ2-5	TRBD2	.	CASGLVPMKRDGETQYF	TGTGCTAGTGGTTTGGTACCCATGAAGCGGGACGGGGAGACCCAGTACTTC
TRBV28	TRBJ2-7	.	.	CASRISTETYEQYF	TGTGCCAGCAGAATTTCGACAGAGACCTACGAGCAGTACTTC
TRBV7-2	TRBJ2-1	TRBD1	.	CASSLVLDRYSYNEQFF	TGTGCCAGCAGCTTGGTTCTGGACAGGTACTCCTACAATGAGCAGTTCTTC
TRBV11-1	TRBJ2-7	.	.	CASSLVAGAANEQYF	TGTGCCAGCAGCTTAGTCGCGGGCGCAGCCAACGAGCAGTACTTC
TRBV5-1	TRBJ2-7	.	.	CASSSQELYEQYF	TGCGCCAGCAGCTCCCAAGAGCTCTACGAGCAGTACTTC
TRBV14	TRBJ2-7	TRBD1	.	CASSHIGTVNF	TGTGCCAGCAGCCACATCGGGACAGTTAACTTC
TRBV29-1	TRBJ1-2	.	.	CSVEVPWARDYGYTF	TGCAGCGTTGAAGTGCCGTGGGCCAGGGACTATGGCTACACCTTC